This T cell receptor (beta chain) originates from a study of cytomegalovirus exposure and HLA in healthy donors. Points from the study as a whole: As immune exposure information, only CMV serostatus was available. TCR beta V- and J-gene trimming, according to a later analysis, was linked to a missense DCLRE1C variant. One cluster of highly shared sequence variants probably arose as a sequencing artifact.

The CDR3 covers 15 residues. In germline, CDR1 is SEHNR, CDR2 FQNEAQ (reference sequence). With 1 base removed from V and 5 bases from J, the gap between germline ends came to 12 bases. The PCR had 60 Vbeta and 13 Jbeta primers. Data came from immunoSEQ multiplex PCR; TCRdb stores just in-frame clones and leaves some out. Its listing shows 200,000 or so clones. Turning to this clone: The antigen is unknown.

Specimen: PBMCs. The TCR originated in a boy aged 5-17 years in good health and CMV-seronegative. V and J are TRBV7-9 and TRBJ1-5, with D tentatively TRBD1 (6 bases). The CDR3 spells CASSLGGPGDQPQHF. CDR3 nucleotides: TGTGCCAGCAGCTTAGGGGGGCCGGGCGATCAGCCCCAGCATTTT.